This TCR beta chain emerged from a study of CD4 and CD8 cells across lung adenocarcinoma regions. This CDR3 has 18 residues. Trimming removed 1 base from V and 0 bases from J; junction bases left unmatched: 10. This clonotype has more than one count but fewer than ten. MiXCR, applied by TCRdb to the PCR reads, yields one record per CDR3 protein. The data contain tens of thousands of distinct CDR3 sequences, around half of them singletons. The chain employs TRBV12-3 or TRBV12-4 and TRBJ2-3; 7 nucleotides agree with TRBD2. The sequence was obtained from a male donor with lung adenocarcinoma. The CD4 and CD8 labels of this study may be unreliable. The sequenced sample was CD8+ T cells from the center of a lung tumor. CDR3 nucleotide sequence: TGTGCCAGCAGTTTAGGCGCGTCGCTAGCGGAAAGCACAGATACGCAGTATTTT. Residues: CASSLGASLAESTDTQYF.